A single sample gave rise to the 9 T cell receptor beta chains below, sequenced in a study of cytomegalovirus exposure and HLA in healthy donors. The PCR contained 60 Vbeta and 13 Jbeta primers. Produced via immunoSEQ multiplex PCR; TCRdb's table is partial and in-frame only. The sample has 120,000 to 150,000 clones, 75% to 90% seen once. The sequenced sample was PBMCs. These receptors were collected from a female donor in good health and CMV-seronegative.

In DNA, the CDR3 is TGTGCCAGCAGCTCAGGACTTGCAACAGATACGCAGTATTTT. Translating it yields CASSSGLATDTQYF. The chain uses TRBV7-3 and TRBJ2-3; a weak D match, TRBD2 (5 bases). This CDR3 spans 14 amino acids. Germline CDR1 SGHTA, CDR2 FQGTGA. Trimming left V 4 bases short and J 3 bases short, with 11 bases between.

This chain connects TRBV18 to TRBJ1-5, with TRBD1 as a possible D gene (6 bases). Trimming removed 6 bases at V and 3 bases at J, with 12 bases between. CDR1 is KGHSH and CDR2 is LQKENI in the germline V gene. CDR3 size: 14 residues. CDR3 nucleotides: TGTGCCAGCTCCCAACAGGGAACCAATCAGCCCCAGCATTTT. It encodes CASSQQGTNQPQHF.

This clone has more than one count but fewer than ten. This chain joins TRBV15 and TRBJ2-1; 11 bases align to TRBD2. With 3 bases clipped from V and 5 bases from J, the junction kept 3 bases outside the gene matches. Germline-derived CDR1 and CDR2 are LNHNV and YYDKDF (reference sequence). The length of the CDR3 is 15 residues. The CDR3 sequence: CATSRPGLADNEQFF. The CDR3 nucleotides are TGTGCCACCAGCAGGCCGGGACTAGCGGACAATGAGCAGTTCTTC.

The rearrangement uses TRBV7-9 and TRBJ1-4; 7 positions agree with TRBD1. The V and J ends lost 2 bases and 4 bases, in that order; junction bases with no gene match: 10. CDR3 length: 17 amino acids. CDR1 and CDR2 from the germline V gene are SEHNR and FQNEAQ (reference sequence). CDR3 sequence: CASSLNRGTVSNEKLFF. DNA of the CDR3: TGTGCCAGCAGCTTAAACAGGGGAACGGTCAGTAATGAAAAACTGTTTTTT.

This chain connects TRBV29-1 to TRBJ2-1; TRBD2 matches at 14 bases. Trimming took 3 bases from V and 8 from J; bases not matched to a gene: 12. CDR1 and CDR2 from the germline V gene are SQVTM and ANQGSEA. This CDR3 has 17 amino acids. The CDR3 DNA reads as TGCAGCGTTGAGATAGGGACTAGCGGGAGAAAGGTGGATGAGCAGTTCTTC. This gives the protein CSVEIGTSGRKVDEQFF.

This clone is a singleton in its sample. The V call is TRBV10-1, the J call TRBJ2-1, with D possibly matching TRBD1 (8 bases). The germline CDR1 and CDR2 sequences are WNHNN and SYGVQD (reference sequence). Trimming pared 8 bases from V and 5 bases from J, leaving 34 bases between. This CDR3 contains 20 residues. CDR3 DNA sequence: TGCGCCAGCTGGGGACAGGTGAGGTTGTGGAGCGGGACGTTAAACAATGAGCAGTTCTTC. Its protein product is CASWGQVRLWSGTLNNEQFF.

The gene calls are TRBV28 and TRBJ2-5; 10 bases line up with TRBD1. Germline-derived CDR1 and CDR2 are MDHEN and SYDVKM. This CDR3 spans 14 amino acids. Trimming took 6 bases from V and 1 from J; bases not matched to a gene: 2. As DNA, the CDR3 is TGTGCCAGCAGCCGACAGGGGGCCCAAGAGACCCAGTACTTC. Its translation: CASSRQGAQETQYF.

V gene TRBV7-9 combines with J gene TRBJ2-6; 9 bases align to TRBD1. The CDR3 totals 17 residues. Germline CDR1 reads SEHNR; CDR2 reads FQNEAQ (reference sequence). J gave up 1 base and V 1 base, and 2 bases lay outside the gene matches. CDR3 bases: TGTGCCAGCAGCTTAGGACAGGGGGATTCTGGGGCCAACGTCCTGACTTTC. This translates into CASSLGQGDSGANVLTF.

This clone showed up just a few times. The rearrangement links TRBV25-1 to TRBJ1-1; a possible D gene is TRBD1 (5 bases). The germline V gene has CDR1 MGHDK and CDR2 SYGVNS. The CDR3 is 14 amino acids. V was trimmed by 3 bases and J by 1 base, leaving 9 bases between them. In nucleotides, the CDR3 is TGTGCCAGCAGTGACCAGACAGAGAACACTGAAGCTTTCTTT. Translating it yields CASSDQTENTEAFF.